What follows describes a single T cell receptor beta chain. Its target is not known. The repertoire was sequenced with immunoSEQ multiplex PCR; TCRdb's copy has only in-frame clones and lacks some. Of fewer than 2.5 million clones in the sample, approximately 93% were seen once. This specimen comes from a study of shared clonotypes between healthy human individuals. Study-wide context: CD4 naive and CD4 memory each took three plates per donor, while CD8 naive took two and CD8 memory one.

Study findings and constraints: Expectations were that clonotype sharing among donors would be affected by sequencing depth.

The CDR3 length is 12 residues. Germline V gene sequence: CDR1 MDHEN, CDR2 SYDVKM. Trimming took 8 bases from V and 6 from J, leaving 14 bases between them. This TCR was sampled from a man aged 18 to 35 in good health. Some clones in this sample may be carry-over from other donors' samples. V and J are TRBV28 and TRBJ2-7; D is undetermined. The sample consisted of naive CD4+ T cells from PBMCs. Subset: CD45RA+ positively selected. As DNA, the CDR3 is TGTGCCAGCGGGCAGTCTACGGGCGAGCAGTACTTC. The encoded protein is CASGQSTGEQYF.